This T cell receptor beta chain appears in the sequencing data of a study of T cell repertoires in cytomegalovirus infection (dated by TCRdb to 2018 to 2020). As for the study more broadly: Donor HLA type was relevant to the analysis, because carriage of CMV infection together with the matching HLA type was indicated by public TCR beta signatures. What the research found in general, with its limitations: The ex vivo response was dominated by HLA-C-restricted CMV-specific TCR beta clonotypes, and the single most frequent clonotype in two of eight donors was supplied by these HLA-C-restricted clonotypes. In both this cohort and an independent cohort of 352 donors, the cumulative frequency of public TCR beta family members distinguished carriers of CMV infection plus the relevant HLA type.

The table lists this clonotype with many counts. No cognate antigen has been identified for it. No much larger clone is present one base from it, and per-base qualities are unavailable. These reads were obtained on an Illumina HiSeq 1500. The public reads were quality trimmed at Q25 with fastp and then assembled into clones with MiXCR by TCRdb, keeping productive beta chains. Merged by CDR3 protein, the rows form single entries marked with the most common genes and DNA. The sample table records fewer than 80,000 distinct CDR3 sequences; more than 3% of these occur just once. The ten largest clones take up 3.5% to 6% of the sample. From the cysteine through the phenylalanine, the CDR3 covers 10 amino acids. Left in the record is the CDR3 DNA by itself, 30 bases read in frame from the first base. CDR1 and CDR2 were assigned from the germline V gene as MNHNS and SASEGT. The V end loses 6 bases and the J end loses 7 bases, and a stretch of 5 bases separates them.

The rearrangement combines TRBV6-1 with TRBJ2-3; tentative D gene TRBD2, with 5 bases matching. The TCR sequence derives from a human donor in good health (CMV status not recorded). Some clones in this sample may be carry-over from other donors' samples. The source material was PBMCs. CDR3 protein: CASSGNTQYF. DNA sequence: TGTGCCAGCAGCGGGAATACGCAGTATTTT.